Below are 26 T cell receptor beta chains sequenced from a single sample in a study of cytomegalovirus exposure and HLA in healthy donors. The data were produced by immunoSEQ multiplex PCR, yet TCRdb's version contains in-frame clones alone and is incomplete. In the table there are about 120,000 clones, 86% of which are singletons. Sequencing used PBMCs. The receptors derive from a man younger than 35 in good health and CMV-seronegative.

The rearrangement joins TRBV15 to TRBJ2-7; tentative D call: TRBD2 (6 bases). V was cut by 0 bases and J by 5 bases, with 11 bases left in between. The CDR3 has 14 amino acids. Germline values: CDR1 LNHNV, CDR2 YYDKDF (reference sequence). CDR3: CATSRDGGGDEQYF. CDR3 DNA sequence: TGTGCCACCAGCAGAGATGGTGGAGGGGACGAGCAGTACTTC.

The chain combines TRBV27 with TRBJ2-7; D is unclear. V was shortened by 2 bases and J by 3 bases, with 14 bases between the two germline ends. Germline CDR1 MNHEY, CDR2 SMNVEV (reference sequence). CDR3 length: 15 residues. CDR3: CASSLSLGYIYEQYF. DNA of the CDR3: TGTGCCAGCAGTTTAAGTTTGGGCTATATCTACGAGCAGTACTTC.

The chain carries TRBV6-5 and TRBJ2-7; possible D gene TRBD2, 5 bases. With 0 bases removed from V and 2 bases from J, the gap between germline ends came to 11 bases. CDR3 length: 15 residues. Germline CDR1 is MNHEY and CDR2 is SVGAGI. This CDR3 reads CASSYSRAEAYEQYF. DNA of the CDR3: TGTGCCAGCAGTTACTCGAGGGCAGAAGCCTACGAGCAGTACTTC.

The chain joins TRBV6-6 to TRBJ1-2; perhaps TRBD1 as D (5 bases). Germline V gene data show CDR1 as MNHNY and CDR2 as SVGAGI (reference sequence). V lost 8 bases to trimming and J lost 8 bases, with 24 bases between them. The CDR3 runs to 15 residues. CDR3 bases: TGTGCCAGCTGGCCCAGAGGGATGGGACTGGAGGGCTACACCTTC. It yields the protein CASWPRGMGLEGYTF.

The V call is TRBV5-1, the J call TRBJ2-5; D remains unclear. The V end was cut by 4 bases, the J end by 5 bases, with 9 bases between. This CDR3 is built from 12 residues. Germline V gene data show CDR1 as SGHRS and CDR2 as YFSETQ. For the CDR3, the DNA is TGCGCCAGCAGCCTTACAGTGGAGACCCAGTACTTC. It translates to CASSLTVETQYF.

This clone was detected once. The rearrangement uses TRBV2 and TRBJ1-2; D uncertain. The CDR3 length is 14 residues. Per germline, CDR1 SNHLY and CDR2 FYNNEI. Trimming took 7 bases from V and 5 from J, leaving 17 bases between them. The CDR3 region is CASTPGLIEYGYTF. The CDR3 DNA follows: TGTGCCAGCACCCCCGGACTGATCGAGTATGGCTACACCTTC.

The chain uses TRBV29-1 and TRBJ1-5; 9 bases fit TRBD1. In germline, CDR1 is SQVTM, CDR2 ANQGSEA. The J segment lost 5 bases and the V segment lost 6 bases, leaving 11 bases of the junction unmatched. This CDR3 comprises 15 residues. CDR3 in amino acids: CSVETGGELDQPQHF. The CDR3 DNA reads as TGCAGCGTGGAAACAGGGGGCGAGTTGGATCAGCCCCAGCATTTT. The complete variable domain, with remaining parts taken from reference TRBV29-1 and TRBJ1-5, reads SAVISQKPSRDICQRGTSLTIQCQVDSQVTMMFWYRQQPGQSLTLIATANQGSEATYESGFVIDKFPISRPNLTFSTLTVSNMSPEDSSIYLCSVETGGELDQPQHFGDGTRLSIL.

The V and J genes are TRBV27 and TRBJ2-7; D is possibly TRBD2 (5 bases). The CDR3 runs to 13 residues. Germline V gene data show CDR1 as MNHEY and CDR2 as SMNVEV (reference sequence). V lost 4 bases and J 3 bases, leaving 10 bases between the germline ends. The CDR3 here is CASSSGVLYEQYF. The CDR3 region has the DNA TGTGCCAGCAGTTCCGGGGTCCTCTACGAGCAGTACTTC.

DNA of the CDR3: TGTGCCAGTAGTATAGGACTAGCAGGGGAGCAGTTCTTC. It encodes CASSIGLAGEQFF. The V call is TRBV19, the J call TRBJ2-1; TRBD2 matches 7 bases. Germline loops: CDR1 LNHDA, CDR2 SQIVND (reference sequence). J lost 10 bases, V lost 1 base, and 4 bases had no gene match. The CDR3 is 13 residues long.

The V and J genes are TRBV6-5 and TRBJ2-7; a possible D gene is TRBD2 (6 bases). Trimming shortened V by 6 bases and J by 0 bases, and 15 bases separated the two germline ends. Per the germline V gene, CDR1 is MNHEY and CDR2 is SVGAGI. The CDR3 consists of 15 residues. CDR3 nucleotides: TGTGCCAGCAGACAAGCGGGCCGGGACTCCTACGAGCAGTACTTC. Its translation: CASRQAGRDSYEQYF.

The V and J genes are TRBV19 and TRBJ1-1, with no clear D. CDR1 is LNHDA, CDR2 SQIVND, per germline (reference sequence). Trimming left V 3 bases short and J 0 bases short, with 5 bases between. The CDR3 is 13 residues long. The CDR3 reads CASSIPLNTEAFF. In DNA form, the CDR3 reads TGTGCCAGTAGTATTCCCTTGAACACTGAAGCTTTCTTT.

Points on this clone: The same CDR3 can be traced to other DNA sequences in this sample. The gene calls are TRBV29-1 and TRBJ2-7, with TRBD1 as a possible D gene (6 bases). The germline gives CDR1 SQVTM, CDR2 ANQGSEA. V was clipped by 2 bases and J by 2 bases, with 10 bases between them. The length of the CDR3 is 13 residues. In nucleotides, the CDR3 is TGCAGCGTTGAACTCGACAGGCCCTACGAGCAGTACTTC. This sequence encodes CSVELDRPYEQYF.

This chain links TRBV29-1 with TRBJ2-7; D is possibly TRBD1 (5 bases). The CDR3 has 13 amino acids. V was shortened by 7 bases and J by 5 bases, with 18 bases between the two germline ends. Germline-derived CDR1 and CDR2 are SQVTM and ANQGSEA. The CDR3: CSARVGAWNEQYF. As DNA, the CDR3 is TGCAGCGCCAGGGTTGGGGCTTGGAACGAGCAGTACTTC.

The V call is TRBV18, the J call TRBJ1-6; D remains unclear. Germline loops: CDR1 KGHSH, CDR2 LQKENI. The CDR3 totals 13 residues. Trimming removed 2 bases from V and 8 bases from J, with 7 bases in between. This CDR3 is CASSPTRDSPLHF. CDR3 DNA: TGTGCCAGCTCACCAACGAGGGATTCACCCCTCCACTTT.

J is TRBJ1-6 and V is TRBV5-4; unclear D gene. Trimming stripped 0 bases from V and 13 bases from J, with 8 bases between. CDR1 SGHNT and CDR2 YYREEE come from the germline V gene (reference sequence). CDR3 size: 12 residues. CDR3 nucleotide sequence: TGTGCCAGCAGCTTGGATACCGGGCCCCTCCACTTT. Translated: CASSLDTGPLHF.

This chain links TRBV29-1 with TRBJ1-2; D ambiguous. Germline CDR1 reads SQVTM; CDR2 reads ANQGSEA. Trimming pared 4 bases from V and 5 bases from J, leaving 14 bases between. CDR3 length: 13 amino acids. The CDR3 region is CSVGSQALYGYTF. DNA of the CDR3: TGCAGCGTTGGAAGCCAGGCATTGTATGGCTACACCTTC.

The rearrangement joins TRBV30 to TRBJ1-3, with TRBD1 as a possible D gene (6 bases). Germline V gives CDR1 GTSNPN, CDR2 SVGIG (reference sequence). The CDR3 loop spans 16 amino acids. The V and J ends lost 2 bases and 0 bases respectively, with 14 bases between them. The chain's CDR3 is CAWSSGRGSSGNTIYF. CDR3 DNA: TGTGCCTGGAGTTCTGGCAGGGGTAGCTCTGGAAACACCATATATTTT.

The V call is TRBV6-5, the J call TRBJ2-1; a possible D gene is TRBD2 (6 bases). V was cut by 2 bases and J by 7 bases, with 18 bases left in between. Germline V gene lookup returns CDR1 MNHEY and CDR2 SVGAGI. The CDR3 totals 16 residues. The CDR3 DNA reads TGTGCCAGCAGTTACGTGTCCGGGACTGGGTTTAATGAGCAGTTCTTC. The encoded protein is CASSYVSGTGFNEQFF.

This chain links TRBV7-8 with TRBJ1-2; 11 nucleotides line up with TRBD1. CDR3 length equals 14 residues. CDR1 is SGHVS, CDR2 FQNEAQ, per germline. V lost 5 bases, J lost 7 bases, and 6 bases stayed unmatched. The CDR3 spells CASSPGQGASGYTF. DNA of the CDR3: TGTGCCAGCAGCCCAGGACAGGGGGCGTCTGGCTACACCTTC.

This clone has more than one count but fewer than ten. The gene calls are TRBV10-3 and TRBJ1-2; maybe TRBD1 (5 bases). The CDR3 is 14 residues long. Germline V gives CDR1 ENHRY, CDR2 SYGVKD. Trimming took off 2 bases at V and 4 bases at J, with 11 bases between the two ends. CDR3 region: CAISEGPGPYGYTF. CDR3 DNA: TGTGCCATCAGTGAGGGTCCAGGGCCCTATGGCTACACCTTC.

The genes are TRBV10-2 and TRBJ2-7; D might be TRBD2 (7 bases). CDR1 WSHSY and CDR2 SAAADI come from the germline V gene. Trimming took 0 bases from V and 0 from J, leaving 18 bases between them. The CDR3 length is 18 residues. CDR3 in DNA: TGCGCCAGCAGTGAGTCGACTCGTTGGGAGGGGGACTCCTACGAGCAGTACTTC. As protein: CASSESTRWEGDSYEQYF.

This clone was detected only a few times. The V gene is TRBV6-6, the J gene TRBJ1-1; D is uncertain. The CDR3 contains 13 residues. The V end lost 6 bases, the J end lost 5 bases, and 13 bases lay between the germline ends. Looked up from germline, CDR1 is MNHNY and CDR2 is SVGAGI (reference sequence). CDR3 region: CASSNPPRTEAFF. CDR3 bases: TGTGCCAGCAGCAACCCCCCGAGGACTGAAGCTTTCTTT.

The chain recombines TRBV7-8 with TRBJ2-7; maybe TRBD2 (6 bases). From germline, CDR1 is SGHVS and CDR2 FQNEAQ. Trimming pared 0 bases from V and 6 bases from J, leaving 21 bases between. The CDR3 is 17 amino acids. The CDR3 DNA sequence: TGTGCCAGCAGCTTAGCGCGGGATAGCGGAGACGTCGGCGAGCAGTACTTC. Amino acids: CASSLARDSGDVGEQYF.

The chain carries TRBV30 and TRBJ1-6; a possible D gene is TRBD1 (6 bases). Germline CDR1 is GTSNPN and CDR2 is SVGIG (reference sequence). This CDR3 has 13 amino acids. Trimming stripped 5 bases from V and 6 bases from J, with 11 bases between. The CDR3 sequence: CAWGGQINSPLHF. CDR3 DNA: TGTGCCTGGGGCGGACAGATTAATTCACCCCTCCACTTT.

The chain uses TRBV9 and TRBJ1-1, with a tentative D call TRBD1 (5 bases). V shed 4 bases and J shed 6 bases, with 16 bases lying between them. Germline V gives CDR1 SGDLS, CDR2 YYNGEE. This CDR3 is 14 amino acids long. The CDR3 sequence is CASSSVGGRAEAFF. CDR3 sequence (DNA): TGTGCCAGCAGCTCGGTGGGGGGACGTGCTGAAGCTTTCTTT.

V and J are TRBV5-1 and TRBJ2-7; 7 nucleotides agree with TRBD2. The CDR3 contains 17 residues. In germline, CDR1 is SGHRS, CDR2 YFSETQ. V lost 4 bases to trimming and J lost 2 bases; unmatched junction nucleotides: 15. DNA for the CDR3: TGCGCCAGCAGCATTAACTCCGGGACTACGTCAACCTACGAGCAGTACTTC. Protein sequence: CASSINSGTTSTYEQYF. Using reference TRBV5-1 and TRBJ2-7 for the parts outside the CDR3, the full variable domain is KAGVTQTPRYLIKTRGQQVTLSCSPISGHRSVSWYQQTPGQGLQFLFEYFSETQRNKGNFPGRFSGRQFSNSRSEMNVSTLELGDSALYLCASSINSGTTSTYEQYFGPGTRLTVT.